These 32 T cell receptor beta chains came from one sample sequenced in a study of blood T cell repertoires in COVID-19. The table came from immunoSEQ multiplex PCR; TCRdb's copy has only in-frame clones and leaves some out. Of some 100,000 clones listed, around 88% are singletons. Sequencing input: peripheral blood. The source is a human donor with acute or convalescent COVID-19. The donor label of this sample is uncertain.

The genes are TRBV9 and TRBJ2-1, with TRBD2 as a possible D gene (6 bases). Germline loops: CDR1 SGDLS, CDR2 YYNGEE. V gave up 3 bases and J gave up 0 bases, with 13 bases separating them. The CDR3 extends over 16 amino acids. DNA of the CDR3: TGTGCCAGCAGCGGCCTGATCGGGGGCTCCTACAATGAGCAGTTCTTC. Protein sequence: CASSGLIGGSYNEQFF. Full variable domain (outside the CDR3, taken from reference TRBV9 and TRBJ2-1): DSGVTQTPKHLITATGQRVTLRCSPRSGDLSVYWYQQSLDQGLQFLIQYYNGEERAKGNILERFSAQQFPDLHSELNLSSLELGDSALYFCASSGLIGGSYNEQFFGPGTRLTVL.

This chain uses TRBV7-8 with TRBJ2-1; D unclear. The ends were cut back, 1 base at V and 5 bases at J, with 6 bases in the middle. Per germline, CDR1 SGHVS and CDR2 FQNEAQ. The CDR3 spans 13 residues. CDR3 sequence: CASSLVADNEQFF. Here the CDR3 DNA reads TGTGCCAGCAGCTTAGTGGCCGACAATGAGCAGTTCTTC.

V and J are TRBV12-3 or TRBV12-4 and TRBJ1-5; no clear D. The CDR3 length is 12 residues. V lost 2 bases, J lost 5 bases, and 4 bases lay in between. CDR3 sequence (DNA): TGTGCCAGCAGTTTACCCTATCAGCCCCAGCATTTT. Residues: CASSLPYQPQHF.

This clone was counted a few times. The CDR3 spells CASSILGQGQPQHF. The CDR3, as DNA: TGTGCCAGTAGTATCCTCGGACAGGGCCAGCCCCAGCATTTT. The rearrangement links TRBV19 to TRBJ1-5; 8 bases fit TRBD1. The CDR3 is made up of 14 amino acids. From germline, CDR1 is LNHDA and CDR2 SQIVND (reference sequence). J lost 7 bases, V lost 3 bases, and 5 bases had no gene match.

The CDR3 is CASSQGWGRGGSNEKLFF. The DNA for the CDR3 is TGCGCCAGCAGCCAAGGGTGGGGCAGGGGCGGAAGTAATGAAAAACTGTTTTTT. V is TRBV4-1 and J is TRBJ1-4; TRBD1 is a possible D gene (6 bases). The V gene lost 1 base and the J gene lost 4 bases, with 19 bases spanning the gap. Germline values: CDR1 MGHRA, CDR2 YSYEKL. This CDR3 is 18 amino acids long.

The J gene is TRBJ2-7, the V gene TRBV27; TRBD2 agrees at 8 bases. J lost 6 bases, V lost 6 bases, and 7 bases had no gene match. This CDR3 comprises 13 residues. The germline CDR1 and CDR2 sequences are MNHEY and SMNVEV (reference sequence). The CDR3 loop reads CASSYGLAGEQYF. Here the CDR3 DNA reads TGTGCCAGCAGCTATGGACTAGCTGGCGAGCAGTACTTC.

This clone appeared once. The rearrangement uses TRBV19 and TRBJ1-3; tentatively, D is TRBD1 (5 bases). Germline V CDR1 and CDR2: LNHDA, SQIVND (reference sequence). CDR3 size: 17 residues. V lost 6 bases and J lost 2, with 20 bases in between. The CDR3 region is CASRETLGRRPGNTIYF. The CDR3 DNA reads TGTGCCAGTAGGGAAACTCTGGGGCGACGACCTGGAAACACCATATATTTT. The whole variable domain, remainder taken from reference TRBV19 and TRBJ1-3, is DGGITQSPKYLFRKEGQNVTLSCEQNLNHDAMYWYRQDPGQGLRLIYYSQIVNDFQKGDIAEGYSVSREKKESFPLTVTSAQKNPTAFYLCASRETLGRRPGNTIYFGEGSWLTVV.

The rearrangement joins TRBV7-2 to TRBJ1-2; 7 bases are a match to TRBD1. The CDR3 is 14 residues long. Trimming removed 0 bases from V and 6 bases from J; junction bases left unmatched: 4. Germline V CDR1 and CDR2: SGHTA, FQGNSA. CDR3 nucleotide sequence: TGTGCCAGCAGCTTAGCGACAGGGAAGGATGGCTACACCTTC. It is translated as CASSLATGKDGYTF. Full variable domain (outside the CDR3, taken from reference TRBV7-2 and TRBJ1-2): GAGVSQSPSNKVTEKGKDVELRCDPISGHTALYWYRQSLGQGLEFLIYFQGNSAPDKSGLPSDRFSAERTGGSVSTLTIQRTQQEDSAVYLCASSLATGKDGYTFGSGTRLTVV.

This clone was observed once. The chain combines TRBV4-2 with TRBJ1-2; 10 bases are a match to TRBD1. The germline CDR1 and CDR2 sequences are LGHNA and YNFKEQ. V shed 4 bases, J shed 7 bases, and the junction held 9 bases outside the gene matches. The CDR3 covers 15 residues. In DNA, the CDR3 is TGTGCCAGCAGCCTAATCCGGGACAGGGGTATTGGCTACACCTTC. It yields the protein CASSLIRDRGIGYTF.

This clone has a single count. The rearrangement links TRBV7-2 to TRBJ2-2, with 14 bases that match TRBD2. The CDR3 sequence is 17 residues long. V trimming: 4 bases; J trimming: 7 bases; junction bases outside the gene matches: 8. Germline V CDR1 and CDR2: SGHTA, FQGNSA. The CDR3 nucleotides are TGTGCCAGCAGCTCATTGGGACTAGCGGGAGATAACGGGGAGCTGTTTTTT. Protein: CASSSLGLAGDNGELFF.

The rearrangement joins TRBV3-1 (or the pseudogene TRBV3-2) to TRBJ2-5, with D maybe TRBD1 (6 bases). Germline V CDR1 and CDR2: LGHDT, YNNKEL (reference sequence). With 4 bases removed from V and 3 bases from J, the gap between germline ends came to 15 bases. The CDR3 has 15 amino acids. DNA for the CDR3: TGTGCCAGCAGCCCAGGACAGTCAAGTAAAGAGACCCAGTACTTC. Translating gives CASSPGQSSKETQYF.

The J gene is TRBJ2-3, the V gene TRBV9; 8 bases are a match to TRBD2. The germline V gene has CDR1 SGDLS and CDR2 YYNGEE. The V and J ends lost 4 bases and 6 bases, in that order; junction bases with no gene match: 10. CDR3 length: 15 residues. CDR3 amino acids: CASSSSGYLTDTQYF. Written as DNA, the CDR3 is TGTGCCAGCAGCTCTAGCGGGTACCTGACGGATACGCAGTATTTT.

This clone was counted only a few times. The chain couples TRBV12-3 or TRBV12-4 to TRBJ1-1; D remains unclear. The CDR3 covers 13 residues. V was shortened by 5 bases and J by 3 bases, with 10 bases between the two germline ends. CDR3 protein: CASSLDIDTEAFF. The CDR3 DNA sequence: TGTGCCAGCAGTCTAGACATTGACACTGAAGCTTTCTTT.

Only one count was recorded for this clone. The CDR3 is CAIRDDRDNEKLFF. Here the CDR3 DNA reads TGTGCCATCAGGGACGACAGGGATAATGAAAAACTGTTTTTT. The V gene is TRBV10-3, the J gene TRBJ1-4; 7 nucleotides line up with TRBD1. V lost 6 bases and J lost 4; bases outside the gene matches: 5. The CDR3 totals 14 residues. The germline V gene encodes CDR1 ENHRY and CDR2 SYGVKD.

The rearrangement links TRBV4-2 to TRBJ1-4; 7 bases fit TRBD1. Germline V lookup: CDR1 LGHNA, CDR2 YNFKEQ. V was pared by 7 bases and J by 7 bases, with 6 bases of the junction left unmatched. This CDR3 has 13 amino acids. The CDR3 nucleotides are TGTGCCAGCAACCCCCGGGACAGTGAAAAACTGTTTTTT. Amino acids: CASNPRDSEKLFF.

V usage is TRBV7-9 and J usage is TRBJ2-2; D perhaps matches TRBD2 (5 bases). V was cut by 5 bases and J by 5 bases, with 18 bases left in between. Looked up from germline, CDR1 is SEHNR and CDR2 is FQNEAQ (reference sequence). This CDR3 comprises 16 residues. CDR3 in DNA: TGTGCCAGCAGCCCTATAGGGAGTGTGGGGACCGGGGAGCTGTTTTTT. Residues: CASSPIGSVGTGELFF.

This chain connects TRBV29-1 to TRBJ2-5; 8 bases are shared with TRBD1. Losses at the gene ends were 4 bases for V and 3 bases for J; bases not matched to a gene: 7. The CDR3 has 14 amino acids. Germline V lookup: CDR1 SQVTM, CDR2 ANQGSEA. CDR3 sequence (DNA): TGCAGCGTTGGAGGGACAGGTGGAGAAGAGACCCAGTACTTC. This encodes CSVGGTGGEETQYF.

J is TRBJ2-1 and V is TRBV7-2; 11 bases fit TRBD2. The CDR3 runs to 19 residues. Germline CDR1 SGHTA, CDR2 FQGNSA. V was pared by 1 base and J by 0 bases, with 8 bases of the junction left unmatched. The CDR3 loop reads CASSLGLAGGPSSYNEQFF. The DNA for the CDR3 is TGTGCCAGCAGCTTAGGTCTAGCGGGAGGCCCGAGCTCCTACAATGAGCAGTTCTTC.

The chain recombines TRBV6-2 or TRBV6-3 with TRBJ1-5; 7 positions agree with TRBD1. V lost 5 bases and J lost 0; bases outside the gene matches: 7. CDR1 and CDR2 from the germline V gene are MNHEY and SVGEGT. CDR3 size: 16 residues. The CDR3: CASSDPDRDSNQPQHF. The CDR3 nucleotides are TGTGCCAGCAGTGACCCAGACAGGGATAGCAATCAGCCCCAGCATTTT.

The V gene is TRBV4-2, the J gene TRBJ2-3; possible D gene TRBD1, 5 bases. The CDR3 consists of 16 residues. The germline gives CDR1 LGHNA, CDR2 YNFKEQ. V was shortened by 0 bases and J by 4 bases, with 14 bases between the two germline ends. The CDR3 bases are TGTGCCAGCAGCCAAGATTACCAGGGCGCTGCAGATACGCAGTATTTT. Its protein is CASSQDYQGAADTQYF.

The chain recombines TRBV28 with TRBJ2-6, with D possibly being TRBD2 (5 bases). CDR3 size: 14 residues. CDR1 MDHEN and CDR2 SYDVKM come from the germline V gene. V was cut by 6 bases and J by 4 bases, with 10 bases left in between. As DNA, the CDR3 is TGTGCCAGCAGGGACCCGGGGGGGGCCAACGTCCTGACTTTC. It encodes CASRDPGGANVLTF.

The V call is TRBV2, the J call TRBJ1-5, with no clear D. This CDR3 region has 13 residues. Trimming left V 6 bases short and J 7 bases short, with 13 bases between. Germline assignment: CDR1 SNHLY and CDR2 FYNNEI. CDR3 residues: CASSLPPRQPQHF. CDR3 DNA sequence: TGTGCCAGCAGCCTACCCCCCAGGCAGCCCCAGCATTTT.

The V and J genes are TRBV4-1 and TRBJ1-4; 8 nucleotides line up with TRBD1. The CDR3 runs to 17 residues. V dropped 3 bases and J dropped 3; count of bases not matched to a gene: 9. The germline CDR1 and CDR2 sequences are MGHRA and YSYEKL. The CDR3 region is CASSQSPSQGANEKLFF. CDR3 DNA sequence: TGCGCCAGCAGCCAGTCGCCATCACAGGGGGCTAATGAAAAACTGTTTTTT.

This rearrangement joins TRBV2 to TRBJ2-5; 10 bases match TRBD2. The J segment lost 5 bases and the V segment lost 3 bases, leaving 9 bases of the junction unmatched. The CDR3 is 16 amino acids. The germline V gene has CDR1 SNHLY and CDR2 FYNNEI. CDR3 nucleotide sequence: TGTGCCAGCAGTGAGCCACTAGCGGGGTTTGGCGAGACCCAGTACTTC. This gives the protein CASSEPLAGFGETQYF.

The rearrangement links TRBV30 to TRBJ1-5, with TRBD1 as a possible D gene (5 bases). The CDR3 runs to 17 residues. Looked up from germline, CDR1 is GTSNPN and CDR2 is SVGIG (reference sequence). Trimming took 3 bases from V and 1 from J, leaving 19 bases between them. The CDR3 loop reads CAWSPKTEPMSNQPQHF. As DNA, the CDR3 is TGTGCCTGGAGCCCGAAGACAGAACCCATGAGCAATCAGCCCCAGCATTTT.

This clone is a singleton in its sample. The genes are TRBV29-1 and TRBJ2-3; D is undetermined. The V gene lost 1 base and the J gene lost 4 bases, with 9 bases spanning the gap. From germline, CDR1 is SQVTM and CDR2 ANQGSEA. The CDR3 sequence is 13 residues long. The CDR3 DNA reads as TGCAGCGTTGAAGTCAGGAATGCAGATACGCAGTATTTT. It codes for CSVEVRNADTQYF.

The V gene is TRBV12-3 or TRBV12-4, the J gene TRBJ1-1; D is ambiguous. The CDR3 is made up of 13 amino acids. V was trimmed by 5 bases and J by 0 bases, leaving 7 bases between them. The CDR3 loop is CASSRDLNTEAFF. The CDR3 DNA reads TGTGCCAGCAGTCGAGATTTGAACACTGAAGCTTTCTTT.

In the case of this clone: A junction end diverges from the germline sequence, so it may reflect a read error. The chain couples TRBV7-2 to TRBJ2-7; D perhaps matches TRBD2 (6 bases). Germline values: CDR1 SGHTA, CDR2 FQGNSA. CDR3 length equals 16 residues. CDR3 nucleotide sequence: TGTGCCAGCAGCTTGATGGCGCCTAGCGACCGATCAGATGTGCACTTC. This gives the protein CASSLMAPSDRSDVHF.

The chain is built from TRBV11-2 and TRBJ1-4, with D hard to call. The CDR3 is 14 residues long. The germline gives CDR1 SGHAT, CDR2 FQNNGV. Trimming removed 4 bases from V and 11 bases from J, with 17 bases in between. This CDR3 reads CASSSNLGRRKLFF. Written as DNA, the CDR3 is TGTGCCAGCAGCTCCAACCTGGGCCGTCGTAAACTGTTTTTT.

The chain employs TRBV28 and TRBJ1-1; 8 bases align to TRBD1. V lost 6 bases and J lost 5; bases outside the gene matches: 8. Germline V gene data show CDR1 as MDHEN and CDR2 as SYDVKM. This CDR3 has 14 amino acids. CDR3 nucleotide sequence: TGTGCCAGCAGGCGTCAGGGGGCGTTTACTGAAGCTTTCTTT. This sequence encodes CASRRQGAFTEAFF.

The J gene is TRBJ2-6, the V gene TRBV12-5; 8 bases are shared with TRBD2. The V gene end was trimmed by 10 bases and the J gene end by 1 base; junction bases not matched to a gene: 12. The CDR3 totals 17 residues. The germline gives CDR1 LGHNT, CDR2 FRNRAP. CDR3 amino acids: CATTGGAGISGANVLTF. The CDR3 bases are TGTGCTACCACGGGGGGGGCCGGAATATCTGGGGCCAACGTCCTGACTTTC.

The gene calls are TRBV4-3 and TRBJ1-5; 9 nucleotides align to TRBD1. The CDR3 consists of 16 residues. Germline lookup yields CDR1 LGHNA and CDR2 YSLEER. Unmatched junction bases numbered 6, after V lost 1 base and J lost 5 bases. The CDR3 region has the DNA TGCGCCAGCAGCCAAGTATGGGACAGGGCATATCAGCCCCAGCATTTT. Encoded protein: CASSQVWDRAYQPQHF.